This T cell receptor beta chain was sequenced during a study of blood T cell repertoires in COVID-19. Study-level background: PBMCs, B-cell-depleted T cells, or T cells were the source of the cDNA or gDNA that made up the material.

Authors' processing steps: Amplified reference gene primers provided the basis for estimating nucleated cell counts. The protocol was immunoSEQ multiplex PCR, while the TCRdb copy is restricted to in-frame clones and leaves out a portion. That table is the source of V, J and clone size, and D and trimming were worked out from the DNA. The repertoire consists of more than 95,000 clones, with around four fifths occurring once and the leading ten covering approximately 5.8%. The CDR3 has 14 amino acids. Deletions cut 5 bases from V and 4 bases from J, with 14 bases between. CDR1 is SGHNT, CDR2 YENEEA, per germline.

Sequenced material: peripheral blood. This receptor was obtained from a man older than 75 with active or convalescent COVID-19. The rearrangement links TRBV11-3 to TRBJ1-1, with a weak D call TRBD1 (6 bases). CDR3 coding DNA: TGTGCCAGCAGCCCTTTCGGGGGGGCCACTGAAGCTTTCTTT. Translating gives CASSPFGGATEAFF.